This T cell receptor beta chain was retrieved from a study of blood T cell repertoires in COVID-19. Study details: Collection of acute and convalescent COVID-19 samples took place in the United States, Italy and Spain. PBMCs, B-cell-depleted T cells, or T cells provided the cDNA or gDNA that made up the material.

V was clipped by 3 bases and J by 10 bases, with 13 bases between them. Germline values: CDR1 KGHSH, CDR2 LQKENI. This CDR3 has 13 residues. Methods used by the authors: Reference gene primer amplification in the assay estimated nucleated cell counts. Repertoires were generated with immunoSEQ multiplex PCR, while TCRdb's copy carries only in-frame clones and drops some. V, J and clone size reflect that table, while D and trimming were determined from the DNA. The table records about 120,000 clones, about 85% of them present only once. Sequenced sample: peripheral blood. This receptor was taken from a man in his sixties with acute or convalescent COVID-19. The chain has TRBV18 and TRBJ2-1, with TRBD2 as a possible D gene (6 bases). The CDR3 DNA follows: TGTGCCAGCTCACCCCGCGGGGTTAACGAGCAGTTCTTC. It is translated as CASSPRGVNEQFF.